This T cell receptor (beta chain) stems from a study of shared clonotypes between healthy human individuals (dated by TCRdb to the early 2020s). Study-level background: A couple of women and a few men aged 18 to 49 years were included in the cohort. For each donor, CD4 naive and CD4 memory were each given three plates, CD8 naive was given two plates, and CD8 memory was given one plate. Blood TCR repertoires of roughly 5 healthy adults were deeply sequenced to estimate repertoire size and the extent of clonotype sharing between individuals. Different laboratories and diverse techniques were used to prepare libraries and sequence TCR repertoires, to increase sequencing depth and limit assay-specific biases. Each donor's leukapheresis produced roughly between roughly 0.85 and 10 billion PBMCs. On the study overall, not on this receptor specifically: Naive subsets generally had larger estimated clonotype richness than memory subsets. Rarefaction of sorted-subset datasets indicated incomplete sequencing despite the large sequencing depth. Compared with non-shared clonotypes, clonotypes shared by all four sorted-subset donors had higher generation probabilities. The genetic and exposure-history diversity represented was limited by the small number of donors. Only blood was sampled, and tissue TCR repertoires likely differ from those in blood. Across a handful of donors, approximately 5% of naive CD4, roughly 3.3% of naive CD8, under 2.5% of memory CD4, and about 0.44% of memory CD8 clonotypes were shared. Pairwise subsampling led to the expectation that sequencing depth would affect the degree of clonotype sharing among donors.

Counted from cysteine to phenylalanine, this CDR3 has 15 amino acids. Only the CDR3 part of the read is kept: 45 bases, read in frame from the first base. A distance of 12 bases separates the germline ends of V and J, which lose 0 bases and 5 bases respectively. CDR1 and CDR2, per the germline V gene (reference sequence), are SGHKS and YYEKEE. TCR CDR3 regions were amplified from genomic DNA by multiplex PCR using the deep immunoSEQ assay. Genomic DNA extracted from each cell subset was distributed evenly over all wells of several immunoSEQ 96-well plates, and each plate served as one replicate. For sorted subsets, each replicate PCR was loaded with approximately 200 ng genomic DNA, equivalent to 25,000 to 30,000 T cell genomes. Purified libraries were quantified with a Qubit 3.0 fluorometer, sized on a Bioanalyzer 2100, and re-quantified with the KAPA Library Quantification kit. Every immunoSEQ 96-well plate was sequenced on a dedicated single-read 150-cycle Illumina NextSeq 550 flow cell. Per the original workflow: Because the immunoSEQ output included only junctional sequences and no quality scores, the filtering could not be the same as the filtering used for full-length reads. Sequences were annotated with PyIR, a Python wrapper for IgBLAST v1.9, using IMGT germline references to assign V/J genes and CDR3. Reads with weak V/J assignments (E-value above 1e-6), missing CDR3, stop codons, out-of-frame junctions, or ambiguous translated residues were removed. V3J clonotypes were defined as sequences sharing an identical inferred V gene, J gene, and CDR3 amino acid sequence. Percentage overlap between repertoires was calculated by dividing the number of shared unique clonotypes by the size of the smaller repertoire. Three approaches were used to assess repertoire richness: RTK rarefaction, the Chao1 estimator, and Recon v2.1 estimates of unobserved clonotypes. Generation probabilities were computed with OLGA for all TCRbeta clonotypes obtained by the gDNA method from several donors. TCRdb obtained this table from immuneACCESS and retained in-frame rearrangements with V and J assigned. These tables miss some clones; where compared with another copy, unresolved V genes account for less than half of the shortfall, and the remainder is unexplained. The V and J calls and clone size come from that table; D and trimming were worked out from the DNA. This sample comprises some 740,000 clones, approximately 92% of them detected only once. The ten largest clones capture 24% of the sample.

CD8 naive samples were obtained by positive selection for CCR7 among CD45RO-negative cells, yielding a CD45RA+CCR7+ population from which TemRA cells were excluded. Donors were healthy HIV-negative adults with no recently reported acute infections or vaccinations. Every donor was a Caucasian adult residing in Nashville, Tennessee, USA. After blood collection by leukapheresis, PBMCs were isolated using Ficoll-Histopaque density gradient centrifugation and then cryopreserved in the vapor phase of liquid nitrogen. Analytical flow cytometry was used to check the purity and quantity of every magnetically sorted T cell population. Genomic DNA was isolated from each sorted fraction and quantified by UV absorbance on a Nanodrop 2000c. Note on this clone: Its antigen has not been determined. Base qualities are missing; no much larger clone stands one base away.

Sequences were obtained from naive CD8+ T cells sorted from blood. Sample cell subset or site, as interpreted from the label and publication: CD45RA+CCR7+. This sequence originates from a man aged 25-40 years in good health. The sequence is built from TRBV5-5 and TRBJ2-1, with the identity of the D gene unclear. Here the CDR3 is given as CASSLAGLINNEQFF. The nucleotide sequence reads TGTGCCAGCAGCTTGGCCGGGTTAATCAACAATGAGCAGTTCTTC.